This T cell receptor (beta chain) was identified in a study of graft-versus-host responses after intestinal transplantation. Study background: Among the recipients, all got anti-thymocyte globulin induction and then tacrolimus and steroids for 2 to 3 years. Points from the study as a whole: High graft-versus-host to host-versus-graft clonal ratios were found in allografts of patients who had graft-donor T cell macrochimerism.

A word on this clone: Its target is unknown.

Measured with immunoSEQ multiplex PCR; TCRdb has only the in-frame clones, and not every one. The repertoire includes about 100,000 clones, more than 80% of them detected once, and about 16% sits in the top ten. The CDR3 runs 14 residues. Trimming cost V 4 bases and J 6 bases, with 16 bases left between them. Per germline, CDR1 SGHRS and CDR2 YFSETQ. This specimen was PBMCs, taken around 68 weeks after intestinal transplant. The source is a human patient who received an intestinal transplant, so some T cells may come from the graft donor. The chain couples TRBV5-1 to TRBJ1-1, with D maybe TRBD1 (6 bases). The CDR3 region is CASSPLGGAAEAFF. DNA for the CDR3: TGCGCCAGCAGCCCCCTGGGGGGGGCCGCTGAAGCTTTCTTT.